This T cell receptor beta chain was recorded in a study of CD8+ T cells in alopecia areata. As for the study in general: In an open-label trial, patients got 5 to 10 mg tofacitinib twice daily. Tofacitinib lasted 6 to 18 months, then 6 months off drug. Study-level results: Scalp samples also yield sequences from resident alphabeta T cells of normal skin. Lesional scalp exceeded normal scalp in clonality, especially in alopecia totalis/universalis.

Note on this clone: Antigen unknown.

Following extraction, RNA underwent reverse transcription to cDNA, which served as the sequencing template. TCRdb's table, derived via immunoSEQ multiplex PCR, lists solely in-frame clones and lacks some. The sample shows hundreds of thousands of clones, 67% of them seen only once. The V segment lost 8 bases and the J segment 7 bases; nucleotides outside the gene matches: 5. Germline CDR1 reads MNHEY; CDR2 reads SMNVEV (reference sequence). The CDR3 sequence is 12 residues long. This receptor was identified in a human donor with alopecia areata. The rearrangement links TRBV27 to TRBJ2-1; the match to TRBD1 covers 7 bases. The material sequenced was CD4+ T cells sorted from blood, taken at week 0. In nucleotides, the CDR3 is TGTGCCAGCGCTCACAGGGGTAATGAGCAGTTCTTC. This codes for CASAHRGNEQFF.